Listed here is a single TCR beta chain. The data originate from a study of T cell repertoires in cytomegalovirus infection. TCRdb independently ran MiXCR on the reads; one entry per CDR3 protein. This sample has approximately 150,000 distinct CDR3 sequences, with under 20% found just once. The CDR3 is 15 residues long. The germline V gene encodes CDR1 KGHDR and CDR2 SFDVKD. The V gene end was trimmed by 2 bases and the J gene end by 3 bases; junction bases not matched to a gene: 3. This rearrangement joins TRBV24-1 to TRBJ2-1; 7 bases are a match to TRBD1. The sequence was collected from a human donor in good health (CMV status not recorded). Some clones in this sample may be carry-over from other donors' samples. The sample taken for sequencing was CD8+ T cells from PBMCs. The CDR3 loop reads CATSDSGQVYNEQFF. CDR3 DNA: TGTGCCACCAGTGATTCCGGACAGGTCTACAATGAGCAGTTCTTC.